These T cell receptor beta chains were read from a single sample in a study of spatial heterogeneity in lung cancer. One entry per CDR3 protein results from TCRdb running MiXCR on the 5' RACE reads. The data show 25,000 to 35,000 distinct CDR3 sequences, 5% to 6% seen once. Source: PBMCs, taken at follow-up. Receptors were obtained from a female donor with early-stage non-small cell lung cancer. Both conserved end residues are part of each CDR3. D genes are given only for firm matches. The listing skips clone size in some rows; elsewhere it reads once, few, many or a size class.

J | size | V | length | D | DNA | CDR3
TRBJ1-3 | few | TRBV6-5 | 14 | . | TGTGCCAGCAGCTCGACGGTCTCTGGAAACACCATATATTTT | CASSSTVSGNTIYF
TRBJ2-1 | many | TRBV6-2/TRBV6-3 | 14 | . | TGTGCCAGCAGTTACTCTGCAGGGGCCGGAGAGCAGTTCTTC | CASSYSAGAGEQFF
TRBJ2-7 | many | TRBV7-9 | 14 | . | TGTGCCAGCAGCTTAACCGTACTGGGCTACGAGCAGTACTTC | CASSLTVLGYEQYF
TRBJ2-5 | . | TRBV7-2 | 13 | TRBD2 | TGTGCCAGCAGTCCTCGACTAGCGGAGACCCAGTACTTC | CASSPRLAETQYF
TRBJ2-7 | few | TRBV20-1 | 13 | . | TGCAGTGCTAGATGGGGGTTGGGGAACGAGCAGTACTTC | CSARWGLGNEQYF
TRBJ2-2 | many | TRBV11-2 | 17 | TRBD2 | TGTGCCAGCAGCCTTTTCGGACTAGCGGGATTCACCGGGGAGCTGTTTTTT | CASSLFGLAGFTGELFF
TRBJ1-1 | many | TRBV18 | 14 | . | TGTGCCAGCTCACCCACACCGGGCGTCACTGAAGCTTTCTTT | CASSPTPGVTEAFF
TRBJ2-7 | many | TRBV18 | 16 | TRBD1 | TGTGCCAGCTCACCCGGCGGGACAGGGGGCGCGGGGGAGCAGTACTTC | CASSPGGTGGAGEQYF
TRBJ2-7 | . | TRBV4-3 | 17 | . | TGCGCCAGCAGCCAAGATCCCACAGGGTCCCTTTCCTACGAGCAGTACTTC | CASSQDPTGSLSYEQYF
TRBJ2-7 | many | TRBV20-1 | 13 | . | TGCAGTGCTAGAGACCCGACCCTCTACGAGCAGTACTTC | CSARDPTLYEQYF
TRBJ2-7 | few | TRBV5-1 | 14 | TRBD2 | TGCGCCAGCAGTTCGAGCGGGGGGACGTACGAGCAGTACTTC | CASSSSGGTYEQYF
TRBJ2-2 | many | TRBV5-5 | 15 | . | TGTGCCAGCAGCTTGTTAAGCGGAAACACCGGGGAGCTGTTTTTT | CASSLLSGNTGELFF
TRBJ2-1 | many | TRBV6-2/TRBV6-3 | 15 | TRBD2 | TGTGCCAGCAGCCTAGCCAGCGGGAGGATCAATGAGCAGTTCTTC | CASSLASGRINEQFF
TRBJ2-1 | many | TRBV7-8 | 12 | TRBD1 | TGTGCCAGCAGCCCGCCAGGACAGGGTCGGTTCTTC | CASSPPGQGRFF
TRBJ2-7 | many | TRBV4-3 | 15 | TRBD2 | TGCGCCAGCAGCCAAGAAGCTAGCGGGGCCTACGAGCAGTACTTC | CASSQEASGAYEQYF
TRBJ2-1 | medium-sized | TRBV7-2 | 15 | TRBD1 | TGTGCCAGCAGCTCGGACAGGGGTTCCTACAATGAGCAGTTCTTC | CASSSDRGSYNEQFF
TRBJ2-5 | few | TRBV28 | 17 | TRBD2 | TGTGCCAGCAGTAATCAGGATACTAGCGGGACTCAAGAGACCCAGTACTTC | CASSNQDTSGTQETQYF
TRBJ2-3 | many | TRBV6-5 | 11 | . | TGTGCCAGCGGACGCACAGATACGCAGTATTTT | CASGRTDTQYF
TRBJ2-1 | medium-sized | TRBV12-3/TRBV12-4 | 11 | . | TGTGCCAGCAATCGACAGGATGAGCAGTTCTTC | CASNRQDEQFF
TRBJ1-1 | medium-sized | TRBV29-1 | 11 | TRBD1 | TGCAGCGTGGGGACAGGGATGGGCGCTTTCTTT | CSVGTGMGAFF
TRBJ2-7 | many | TRBV29-1 | 13 | . | TGCAGCGTTGATCGGGGTAGAGCCTACGAGCAGTACTTC | CSVDRGRAYEQYF
TRBJ1-5 | many | TRBV6-2/TRBV6-3 | 15 | TRBD1 | TGTGCCAGCAGCCCATGGGACAGAGTCAATCAGCCCCAGCATTTT | CASSPWDRVNQPQHF
TRBJ2-7 | many | TRBV6-5 | 14 | TRBD2 | TGTGCCAGCAGGGGGACTAGCGGAGCCTACGAGCAGTACTTC | CASRGTSGAYEQYF
TRBJ1-5 | many | TRBV2 | 14 | . | TGTGCCAGCAGTAACAGGGTTAGCAATCAGCCCCAGCATTTT | CASSNRVSNQPQHF
TRBJ2-5 | many | TRBV29-1 | 12 | . | TGCAGCGTGATACCAGGGGAAGAGACCCAGTACTTC | CSVIPGEETQYF